This T cell receptor (beta chain) is from a study of control samples from healthy donors and cancer patients. Clones were read by immunoSEQ multiplex PCR, and TCRdb kept only the in-frame ones, dropping some. The repertoire holds about 170,000 clones, roughly nine tenths seen once, with 1.5% in the top ten. The source material was blood. This TCR was sampled from a woman aged 25 to 39 in good health.

Here the CDR3 reads CASRSGGKNIQYF. In DNA, the CDR3 is TGTGCCAGCAGGTCGGGAGGCAAAAACATTCAGTACTTC. The chain has TRBV28 and TRBJ2-4, with 7 nucleotides matching TRBD2. Looked up from germline, CDR1 is MDHEN and CDR2 is SYDVKM. This CDR3 contains 13 residues. V shed 6 bases and J 3 bases; nucleotides not matched to a gene: 2.